Shown below are 17 T cell receptor beta chains from a single sample sequenced in a study of PD-L1 blockade in urothelial cancer. Time point denoted: pretreatment peripheral blood. Some clones are missing from TCRdb's copy, which holds only in-frame ones; the method was immunoSEQ multiplex PCR. The sample has about 88,000 clones, 89% seen once. Source: PBMCs, taken around atezolizumab (anti-PD-L1) treatment. These receptors came from a woman of 80 years or more with urothelial cancer.

The V and J genes are TRBV28 and TRBJ1-2; no firm D call. Germline CDR1 MDHEN, CDR2 SYDVKM. The CDR3 runs 11 residues. Trimming cost V 3 bases and J 4 bases, with 3 bases left between them. CDR3 residues: CASSFVYGYTF. The CDR3 coding sequence is TGTGCCAGCAGTTTCGTCTATGGCTACACCTTC.

This clone was picked up one time. The chain is built from TRBV7-2 and TRBJ1-2; 12 nucleotides agree with TRBD1. Germline CDR1 is SGHTA and CDR2 is FQGNSA. This CDR3 contains 18 residues. Trimming removed 5 bases from V and 2 bases from J; junction bases left unmatched: 12. CDR3 bases: TGTGCCAGCAGCCCGTCCGGGACAGGGGGCCCACGCAACTATGGCTACACCTTC. It specifies CASSPSGTGGPRNYGYTF.

The chain uses TRBV6-1 and TRBJ1-5, with 8 bases identical to TRBD1. CDR3 size: 14 residues. The germline V gene encodes CDR1 MNHNS and CDR2 SASEGT. The J segment lost 6 bases and the V segment lost 7 bases, leaving 8 bases of the junction unmatched. CDR3 sequence: CASIRTGFSQPQHF. CDR3 bases: TGTGCCAGCATTAGGACAGGGTTTAGTCAGCCCCAGCATTTT.

The rearrangement joins TRBV5-4 to TRBJ1-1, with D possibly matching TRBD1 (5 bases). The germline V gene has CDR1 SGHNT and CDR2 YYREEE (reference sequence). The V gene lost 7 bases and the J gene lost 4 bases, with 17 bases spanning the gap. This CDR3 has 14 residues. The CDR3 nucleotides read TGTGCCAGCCTTGAGATGGTGGGGGGCACTGAAGCTTTCTTT. Protein: CASLEMVGGTEAFF. Combining the CDR3 with reference TRBV5-4 and TRBJ1-1 gives the whole variable domain ETGVTQSPTHLIKTRGQQVTLRCSSQSGHNTVSWYQQALGQGPQFIFQYYREEENGRGNFPPRFSGLQFPNYSSELNVNALELDDSALYLCASLEMVGGTEAFFGQGTRLTVV.

The chain has TRBV7-3 and TRBJ2-2; the match to TRBD2 covers 7 bases. Per germline, CDR1 SGHTA and CDR2 FQGTGA. This CDR3 comprises 18 residues. V trimming: 4 bases; J trimming: 3 bases; junction bases outside the gene matches: 14. The CDR3 loop reads CASSSPSGLREDTGELFF. CDR3 coding DNA: TGTGCCAGCAGCTCTCCTAGCGGCCTCAGGGAGGACACCGGGGAGCTGTTTTTT.

This clone was detected a few times. The CDR3 loop reads CASALGANQPQHF. CDR3 in DNA: TGCGCCAGCGCCTTGGGCGCCAATCAGCCCCAGCATTTT. The genes are TRBV10-2 and TRBJ1-5; no clear D. Trimming took off 8 bases at V and 3 bases at J, with 11 bases between the two ends. The CDR3 contains 13 residues. Germline CDR1 is WSHSY and CDR2 is SAAADI.

The chain is built from TRBV7-9 and TRBJ2-2; 7 nucleotides align to TRBD2. Germline CDR1 reads SEHNR; CDR2 reads FQNEAQ (reference sequence). The ends lost 0 bases at V and 5 bases at J; junction bases unmatched: 6. The CDR3 extends over 16 amino acids. The CDR3 spells CASSLAGGSPTGELFF. The CDR3 DNA is TGTGCCAGCAGCTTAGCTGGCGGGAGTCCGACCGGGGAGCTGTTTTTT.

The chain recombines TRBV5-4 with TRBJ2-1; TRBD2 matches 8 bases. The V gene end was trimmed by 5 bases and the J gene end by 5 bases; junction bases not matched to a gene: 12. CDR1 is SGHNT, CDR2 YYREEE, per germline (reference sequence). This CDR3 is built from 16 residues. This CDR3 reads CASSSHSGEANNEQFF. CDR3 nucleotides: TGTGCCAGCAGTTCTCATAGCGGGGAGGCAAACAATGAGCAGTTCTTC.

This clone was detected once. V usage is TRBV15 and J usage is TRBJ2-2; D uncertain. The CDR3 length is 14 residues. The germline V gene has CDR1 LNHNV and CDR2 YYDKDF (reference sequence). Between the trimmed V and J ends, which lost 0 bases and 3 bases, there was a span of 5 bases. The CDR3 reads CATSRDPDTGELFF. In DNA form, the CDR3 reads TGTGCCACCAGCAGAGATCCAGACACCGGGGAGCTGTTTTTT.

The chain combines TRBV15 with TRBJ2-7; no clear D. CDR3 length equals 12 residues. With 5 bases removed from V and 4 bases from J, the gap between germline ends came to 9 bases. CDR1 is LNHNV and CDR2 is YYDKDF in the germline V gene (reference sequence). CDR3: CATSRSGYEQYF. CDR3 DNA sequence: TGTGCCACCAGCCGATCCGGTTACGAGCAGTACTTC.

The chain is built from TRBV27 and TRBJ2-7, with 10 bases matching TRBD2. The V and J ends lost 4 bases and 8 bases, in that order; junction bases with no gene match: 5. The CDR3 runs 13 residues. The germline V gene encodes CDR1 MNHEY and CDR2 SMNVEV (reference sequence). This CDR3 reads CASSSLGLAKQYF. As DNA, the CDR3 is TGTGCCAGCAGTTCCTTGGGACTAGCGAAGCAGTACTTC.

The sample holds a few counts of this clone. This rearrangement joins TRBV12-5 to TRBJ1-1; weak D call: TRBD1 (5 bases). V lost 8 bases, J lost 0 bases, and 10 bases lay in between. Germline CDR1 reads LGHNT; CDR2 reads FRNRAP. The CDR3 loop spans 13 amino acids. For the CDR3, the DNA is TGTGCTAGTACCGGAGGGGTGAACACTGAAGCTTTCTTT. As protein: CASTGGVNTEAFF.

V and J are TRBV7-3 and TRBJ2-7; D call uncertain. Germline CDR1 reads SGHTA; CDR2 reads FQGTGA. CDR3 length equals 13 residues. V lost 4 bases to trimming and J lost 6 bases, with 13 bases between them. The CDR3 loop is CASSSSAPGEQYF. The CDR3 coding sequence is TGTGCCAGCAGCTCGTCCGCTCCCGGCGAGCAGTACTTC.

The rearrangement joins TRBV4-2 to TRBJ2-4; D possibly corresponds to TRBD2 (6 bases). V lost 0 bases, J lost 3 bases, and 12 bases lay in between. Looked up from germline, CDR1 is LGHNA and CDR2 is YNFKEQ. This CDR3 contains 16 residues. CDR3 DNA: TGTGCCAGCAGCCAAGATTTGGAGGGAATCAAAAACATTCAGTACTTC. This sequence encodes CASSQDLEGIKNIQYF.

The chain has TRBV6-1 and TRBJ1-3; D call uncertain. Germline V gene data show CDR1 as MNHNS and CDR2 as SASEGT. The ends were cut back, 8 bases at V and 0 bases at J, with 11 bases in the middle. The CDR3 runs 14 residues. In DNA, the CDR3 is TGTGCCAGCGAGACACAAGGCTCTGGAAACACCATATATTTT. Its protein is CASETQGSGNTIYF.

The chain carries TRBV5-1 and TRBJ2-3, with no clear D. V lost 3 bases and J 6 bases, leaving 11 bases between the germline ends. Germline V gives CDR1 SGHRS, CDR2 YFSETQ. The CDR3 has 13 amino acids. The CDR3 loop reads CASSSDTRDTQYF. The CDR3 nucleotides are TGCGCCAGCAGCTCCGATACTCGTGATACGCAGTATTTT.

This clone was detected once. The chain carries TRBV6-1 and TRBJ2-7; 12 bases fit TRBD2. The CDR3 is 16 amino acids. Germline V gives CDR1 MNHNS, CDR2 SASEGT. Germline trimming cut 6 bases from V and 2 bases from J; bases unmatched to any gene: 8. Here the CDR3 DNA reads TGTGCCAGCAGGGAACGACTAGCGGGAGAACCCTACGAGCAGTACTTC. The encoded protein is CASRERLAGEPYEQYF.